A single sample is the source of the 13 T cell receptor beta chains below, sequenced in a study of CD8+ T cells in alopecia areata. Sequencing relied on a cDNA template that was reverse transcribed from extracted RNA. TCRdb keeps only in-frame clones here, not all; method: immunoSEQ multiplex PCR. Recorded here are roughly 260,000 clones, none singletons. Pooled cutaneous lymph node cells were sorted using CD4, CD8alpha, NKG2D, NKG2ACE and other markers. The sequencing input was CD4+ T cells sorted from a lymph node. The receptors were sampled from a C3H/HeJ mouse with alopecia areata. Mouse strain MHC haplotype: H2-k.

As for this clone: Gene labels here are mouse ones. The CDR3 end lies 3 residues beyond the end of the read and is filled in from the germline J gene. Other DNA sequences in the same sample also yield this CDR3. V gene TRBV31 combines with J gene TRBJ1-6; 8 bases are a match to TRBD1. TRBJ1-6 belongs to the ORF category, with a function that is uncertain. Germline CDR1 is GKSSPN and CDR2 is SITVG. The CDR3 extends over 16 amino acids. The junction had 1 base not matched to a gene; V was cut back by 0 bases and J by 0 bases. The CDR3 DNA, read in part, is TGTGCCTGGAGTCTCGACAGGGGTTCCTATAATTCGCCC. This codes for CAWSLDRGSYNSP. The full CDR3 protein is CAWSLDRGSYNSPLYF.

Remarks on this clone: Gene names are mouse gene names. Coverage ceases 4 residues before the CDR3 finishes, and the germline J gene fills in the end. The sample carries other DNA sequences with the same CDR3. The chain carries TRBV19 and TRBJ1-1; possible D gene TRBD1, 6 bases. The CDR3 covers 12 residues. V lost 5 bases and J 4 bases, leaving 9 bases between the germline ends. CDR1 and CDR2 from the germline V gene are FNHDT and SITEND (reference sequence). The CDR3 loop is CASRRDITEVFF. Partial CDR3 DNA: TGTGCCAGCAGACGGGACATCACA.

On this clone: Each gene name is a mouse one. The CDR3 end falls 4 residues outside the read, so it is completed with the germline J gene. The chain employs TRBV17 and TRBJ1-2, with TRBD1 identical over 7 bases. CDR1 and CDR2 from the germline V gene are MNHDT and YYDKIL. The trim removed 4 bases at V and 0 bases at J, leaving 2 bases unmatched. This CDR3 region has 14 residues. Partial CDR3 DNA: TGTGCTAGCAGTAAAGACAGGGCAAACTCC. This encodes CASSKDRANS. The CDR3 in full is CASSKDRANSDYTF.

This clone was detected a few times. Gene names and germline refer to mouse. The read halts 4 residues ahead of the CDR3 end, with the missing end drawn from the germline J gene. This chain joins TRBV13-3 and TRBJ2-1, with 9 bases aligning to TRBD1. With 7 bases clipped from V and 4 bases from J, the junction kept 6 bases outside the gene matches. The CDR3 is 14 residues long. Germline lookup yields CDR1 NNHDY and CDR2 SYVADS. CDR3 loop: CASRGTGSYAEQFF. The CDR3 DNA, read in part, is TGTGCCAGCCGCGGGACAGGGAGTTATGCT.

With regard to this clone: Gene and germline names: mouse. The read terminates 4 residues before the CDR3 end, so the remaining end is supplied by the germline J gene. The sample has other DNA sequences that encode this CDR3 too. The chain is built from TRBV5 and TRBJ2-7; D possibly corresponds to TRBD1 (6 bases). The CDR3 is made up of 13 amino acids. The V and J ends lost 4 bases and 3 bases respectively, with 10 bases between them. The germline V gene has CDR1 LGHNA and CDR2 YNLKQL (reference sequence). The sequenced CDR3 bases are TGTGCCAGCAGCCCGGGACAAAACTAT. This translates into CASSPGQNY. In full, the CDR3 reads CASSPGQNYEQYF.

This clone turned up a few times. Germline and genes: mouse. The read ends 4 residues shy of where the CDR3 ends; the end is completed using the germline J gene. The chain carries TRBV1 and TRBJ2-3, with 10 bases aligning to TRBD2. The CDR3 runs 16 residues. Germline V lookup: CDR1 NSQYPW, CDR2 LRSPGD (reference sequence). The V gene end was trimmed by 0 bases and the J gene end by 3 bases; junction bases not matched to a gene: 3. The covered CDR3 bases are TGCACCTGCAGTGCAGAGCTGGGGGGGCGCGCAGAA. It translates to CTCSAELGGRAE. The complete CDR3 protein is CTCSAELGGRAETLYF. The variable domain in full, completed from reference TRBV1 and TRBJ2-3, reads VTLLEQNPRWRLVPRGQAVNLRCILKNSQYPWMSWYQQDLQKQLQWLFTLRSPGDKEVKSLPGADYLATRVTDTELRLQVANMSQGRTLYCTCSAELGGRAETLYFGSGTRLTVL.

With respect to this clone: The genes and germline here are from mouse. The read terminates 4 residues ahead of where the CDR3 ends, so the germline J gene completes it. The rearrangement links TRBV13-3 to TRBJ2-3; the match to TRBD1 covers 8 bases. The CDR3 extends over 15 amino acids. Losses at the gene ends were 2 bases for V and 1 base for J; bases not matched to a gene: 3. Germline CDR1 NNHDY, CDR2 SYVADS. The covered CDR3 bases are TGTGCCAGCAGTGAAGAGGGACAGGGTGCAGAA. It yields the protein CASSEEGQGAE. The entire CDR3 is CASSEEGQGAETLYF.

This clone was found a few times. The gene symbols are mouse symbols. The missing CDR3 end, 4 residues past where the read stops, is filled in from the germline J gene. Other DNA sequences of this sample code for an identical CDR3. V gene TRBV1 combines with J gene TRBJ2-1; the match to TRBD2 covers 12 bases. CDR3 length: 16 residues. The J segment lost 3 bases and the V segment lost 1 base, leaving 1 base of the junction unmatched. Germline loops: CDR1 NSQYPW, CDR2 LRSPGD (reference sequence). The part of the CDR3 DNA that was read is TGCACCTGCAGTGCAGGACTGGGGGGGCGCTATGCT. Translated: CTCSAGLGGRYA. The full CDR3 is CTCSAGLGGRYAEQFF.

This clone appeared a few times. The genes and germline here are from mouse. The read is 4 residues too short to cover the CDR3 end, so that end is filled in from the germline J gene. V is TRBV13-3 and J is TRBJ2-3; 9 bases align to TRBD2. Germline V gene lookup returns CDR1 NNHDY and CDR2 SYVADS. The CDR3 sequence is 16 residues long. V was pared by 0 bases and J by 2 bases, with 4 bases of the junction left unmatched. The CDR3 protein is CASSDVGGRVAETLYF. CDR3 DNA, as far as it was read: TGTGCCAGCAGTGATGTGGGGGGGCGCGTTGCAGAA.

For this clone: The gene names here belong to mouse. The read comes to an end 4 residues before the CDR3 does, leaving the germline J gene to fill in the end. This rearrangement joins TRBV19 to TRBJ2-7; D unresolved. The CDR3 extends over 12 amino acids. Germline V gene lookup returns CDR1 FNHDT and CDR2 SITEND (reference sequence). V lost 1 base, J lost 3 bases, and 5 bases lay in between. CDR3 bases read: TGTGCCAGCAGTATATACATCTAT. Protein product: CASSIYIY. The whole CDR3 is CASSIYIYEQYF.

This clone was seen a handful of times. Gene names and germline match the mouse. Incomplete CDR3 DNA: TGTGCCAGCAGTGGTATCTGGGGGGGCTATGCT. Its protein is CASSGIWGGYA. The complete CDR3 protein is CASSGIWGGYAEQFF. This rearrangement joins TRBV13-1 to TRBJ2-1; the match to TRBD2 covers 9 bases. The CDR3 is cut off 4 residues early in the read; its end comes from the germline J gene. After removal of 3 bases from V and 3 bases from J, the junction contained 4 bases not matched to a gene. Per the germline V gene, CDR1 is NSHNY and CDR2 is SYGAGN. This CDR3 is built from 15 residues.

This clone has a handful of counts. Gene names and germline match the mouse. Read coverage stops 3 residues before the CDR3 terminus; the germline J gene supplies the remainder. The same CDR3 can be traced to other DNA sequences in this sample. J is TRBJ1-6 and V is TRBV1; 7 bases align to TRBD1. TRBJ1-6 falls under the ORF class, with uncertain function. The trim removed 0 bases at V and 7 bases at J, leaving 3 bases unmatched. CDR1 and CDR2 from the germline V gene are NSQYPW and LRSPGD (reference sequence). There are 15 residues in the CDR3. This chain's CDR3 is CTCSADSGGNSPLYF. CDR3 DNA, as far as it was read: TGCACCTGCAGTGCAGATTCAGGGGGGAATTCGCCC.

There are a few counts of this clone. Gene and germline names: mouse. The sequenced fragment ends 4 residues before the CDR3 boundary, so the rest is inferred from the germline J gene. This chain links TRBV1 with TRBJ2-7; D call uncertain. The CDR3 has 13 amino acids. The germline gives CDR1 NSQYPW, CDR2 LRSPGD (reference sequence). The covered CDR3 bases are TGCACCTGCAGTGCAGATGTCAGATAT. It is translated as CTCSADVRY. The entire CDR3 is CTCSADVRYEQYF.